Each of the 32 T cell receptor beta chains below was sequenced from the same sample in a study of Graves' ophthalmopathy and Graves' hyperthyroidism. Investigators amplified TCR beta CDR3 regions from RNA transcripts. The library came from an HTBI-primed first-round RT-PCR and a second-round multiplex PCR. TCRdb fed the multiplex PCR reads into MiXCR, producing one record per CDR3 protein. Found here are 40,000 to 45,000 distinct CDR3 sequences, over 40% of them singletons; the top ten hold more than 15%. The specimen was peripheral blood. The receptors shown here come from an adult man with Graves' ophthalmopathy.

The chain uses TRBV19 and TRBJ1-5, with D maybe TRBD1 (6 bases). CDR3 length: 15 amino acids. Trimming took 4 bases from V and 0 from J, leaving 10 bases between them. Germline CDR1 LNHDA, CDR2 SQIVND (reference sequence). The CDR3, as DNA: TGTGCCAGTAGTAGTGGGGGCGATAGCAATCAGCCCCAGCATTTT. It codes for CASSSGGDSNQPQHF.

This chain connects TRBV20-1 to TRBJ2-3, with TRBD2 as a possible D gene (6 bases). This CDR3 is built from 14 residues. Germline-derived CDR1 and CDR2 are DFQATT and SNEGSKA (reference sequence). V dropped 3 bases and J dropped 9 bases, with 19 bases sitting between them. This CDR3 reads CSARLGGSGATQYF. CDR3 DNA sequence: TGCAGTGCTAGGTTGGGAGGATCTGGGGCCACGCAGTATTTT.

This clonotype occurred many times. The V gene is TRBV19, the J gene TRBJ1-5; 7 bases agree with TRBD1. The ends lost 3 bases at V and 7 bases at J; junction bases unmatched: 3. The germline CDR1 and CDR2 sequences are LNHDA and SQIVND (reference sequence). The CDR3 consists of 13 residues. Here the CDR3 DNA reads TGTGCCAGTAGTATGGTACAGGGGCAGCCCCAGCATTTT. Amino acid sequence: CASSMVQGQPQHF.

As regards this clonotype: The CDR3 does not end in the conserved phenylalanine or tryptophan, so this is likely a read error. The chain uses TRBV20-1 and TRBJ1-5; D ambiguous. The germline V gene has CDR1 DFQATT and CDR2 SNEGSKA (reference sequence). There are 14 residues in the CDR3. The CDR3 nucleotides read TGCAGTGCCCCACTACGCAGTAGCAATCGGCCCCAGCATTCT. Translated: CSAPLRSSNRPQHS.

V gene TRBV5-1 combines with J gene TRBJ2-7; 9 bases are a match to TRBD1. V lost 8 bases to trimming and J lost 6 bases; unmatched junction nucleotides: 9. Germline lookup yields CDR1 SGHRS and CDR2 YFSETQ. This CDR3 has 13 amino acids. CDR3 amino acids: CARDRGGSGEQYF. CDR3 DNA: TGCGCCAGGGACAGGGGAGGGTCAGGCGAGCAGTACTTC.

About this clonotype itself: At one of its ends the junction is not consistent with the germline gene, which may arise from a read error. V gene TRBV19 combines with J gene TRBJ2-1, with D possibly matching TRBD1 (6 bases). Germline CDR1 is LNHDA and CDR2 is SQIVND (reference sequence). The CDR3 extends over 14 amino acids. The CDR3 is CASRGRGRGNEQLF. The CDR3 DNA follows: TGTGCCAGTAGGGGCAGGGGAAGAGGGAATGAGCAGCTCTTC.

Of note for this clonotype: A much larger clonotype is one base distant, so this may be a read error. It is likely a read error, because the conserved phenylalanine at the end of the CDR3 is missing. This sequence joins TRBV7-9 and TRBJ1-1, with unresolved D. CDR1 is SEHNR and CDR2 is FQNEAQ in the germline V gene (reference sequence). Trimming removed 6 bases at V and 6 bases at J, with 17 bases between. This CDR3 comprises 14 residues. The CDR3 DNA follows: TGTGCCAGCAGTTTTCTTTCGAGGGTCGCTGAAGCTTTCTCT. It translates to CASSFLSRVAEAFS.

Concerning this clonotype: The junction departs from germline at one end; a sequencing error may be responsible. The rearrangement joins TRBV10-2 to TRBJ2-7; D may be TRBD2 (6 bases). The CDR3 totals 13 residues. Germline CDR1 WSHSY, CDR2 SAAADI. The DNA of the CDR3 is TGCGCTAGCGGCGAGGCTAGCTCCTGCGAGCAGTACTTC. Translation gives CASGEASSCEQYF.

The rearrangement links TRBV13 to TRBJ2-2; 7 nucleotides align to TRBD1. CDR1 PRHDT and CDR2 FYEKMQ come from the germline V gene (reference sequence). CDR3 size: 16 residues. J was trimmed by 0 bases and V by 8 bases; bases with no gene match: 9. The CDR3 DNA reads as TGTGCCAGCGGCCTCCGGGACAGCTCGAACACCGGGGAGCTGTTTTTT. Translated: CASGLRDSSNTGELFF.

The V gene is TRBV2, the J gene TRBJ1-2; maybe TRBD1 (6 bases). Germline lookup yields CDR1 SNHLY and CDR2 FYNNEI. V lost 4 bases and J lost 6, with 12 bases in between. The CDR3 has 13 amino acids. CDR3 in amino acids: CASSGEGDNGYTF. The CDR3 DNA reads TGTGCCAGCAGTGGGGAGGGGGACAATGGCTACACCTTC.

This clonotype was seen more than once but under ten times. The genes are TRBV6-1 and TRBJ2-7, with TRBD1 as a possible D gene (8 bases). CDR1 is MNHNS, CDR2 SASEGT, per germline. The CDR3 spans 17 residues. V lost 8 bases and J lost 2, with 25 bases in between. The DNA of the CDR3 is TGTGCCAGCGCAAGAGACCCACAGGGGGGGGATGCCTACGAGCAGTACTTC. Protein product: CASARDPQGGDAYEQYF.

The rearrangement joins TRBV6-4 to TRBJ2-3; perhaps TRBD2 as D (6 bases). Germline V gene lookup returns CDR1 MRHNA and CDR2 SNTAGT. The CDR3 is made up of 13 amino acids. V was cut by 6 bases and J by 0 bases, with 7 bases left in between. CDR3 residues: CASRTSSTDTQYF. CDR3 coding DNA: TGTGCCAGCAGGACTAGTAGCACAGATACGCAGTATTTT.

Many counts were recorded for this clonotype. The chain recombines TRBV5-1 with TRBJ1-2; 7 positions agree with TRBD1. The V segment lost 0 bases and the J segment 4 bases; nucleotides outside the gene matches: 3. The CDR3 loop spans 14 amino acids. Germline-derived CDR1 and CDR2 are SGHRS and YFSETQ. The CDR3 nucleotides read TGCGCCAGCAGCTTGGACAGGGGAGGCTATGGCTACACCTTC. This codes for CASSLDRGGYGYTF.

A remark on this clonotype: One junction end disagrees with the germline gene, perhaps due to a read error. The V and J genes are TRBV4-1 and TRBJ2-5, with 11 bases matching TRBD2. Germline-derived CDR1 and CDR2 are MGHRA and YSYEKL. This CDR3 has 13 amino acids. The CDR3 here is CASSQGTSGTQYF. The CDR3 DNA reads as TGTGCCAGCAGCCAGGGGACTAGCGGGACCCAGTACTTC.

This clonotype was found many times. The genes are TRBV19 and TRBJ1-5, with 7 bases that match TRBD1. J was trimmed by 7 bases and V by 8 bases; bases with no gene match: 11. Looked up from germline, CDR1 is LNHDA and CDR2 is SQIVND (reference sequence). The CDR3 spans 14 residues. The CDR3 spells CASGTTGERQPQHF. The CDR3 bases are TGTGCCAGTGGGACAACAGGGGAGAGGCAGCCCCAGCATTTT.

In this sample, this clonotype turned up a few times. V and J are TRBV27 and TRBJ2-3; D gene ambiguous. CDR1 MNHEY and CDR2 SMNVEV come from the germline V gene (reference sequence). V lost 8 bases, J lost 2 bases, and 14 bases lay in between. The CDR3 sequence is 14 residues long. CDR3 coding DNA: TGTGCCAGCTCCTACTGGGCGAACACAGATACGCAGTATTTT. It is translated as CASSYWANTDTQYF.

This clonotype was counted ten times or more. For the CDR3, the DNA is TGTGCCAGCAGCTTAAGGCTAGCGGGGGGGGCCAGGAGCAATGAGCAGTTCTTC. Encoded protein: CASSLRLAGGARSNEQFF. The chain recombines TRBV7-2 with TRBJ2-1; 12 positions match TRBD2. The CDR3 runs 18 residues. The V and J ends lost 2 bases and 6 bases, in that order; junction bases with no gene match: 11. Germline CDR1 reads SGHTA; CDR2 reads FQGNSA.

The chain carries TRBV20-1 and TRBJ2-3, with no clear D. V was pared by 3 bases and J by 0 bases, with 16 bases between. The CDR3 totals 16 residues. Per germline, CDR1 DFQATT and CDR2 SNEGSKA (reference sequence). The CDR3 loop is CSASRAGAPSTDTQYF. CDR3 coding DNA: TGCAGTGCTAGTCGGGCAGGAGCGCCTAGCACAGATACGCAGTATTTT.

The gene calls are TRBV5-1 and TRBJ1-2; 9 bases agree with TRBD1. With V trimmed by 3 bases and J by 5 bases, 5 bases remained unmatched. The CDR3 runs to 14 residues. CDR1 and CDR2 (germline): SGHRS, YFSETQ. The CDR3 protein is CASSSRDRVYGYTF. For the CDR3, the DNA is TGCGCCAGCAGCTCCCGGGACAGGGTTTATGGCTACACCTTC.

A word on this clonotype: The CDR3 does not close with the conserved phenylalanine or tryptophan, likely indicating a read error. This chain connects TRBV11-3 to TRBJ2-2; D may match TRBD1 or TRBD2 (6 bases each). The CDR3 spans 15 residues. Germline V gene sequence: CDR1 SGHNT, CDR2 YENEEA. CDR3 in amino acids: CASSFGGDTTGELFL. The CDR3 nucleotides read TGTGCCAGTAGCTTCGGGGGCGACACCACCGGGGAGCTGTTTCTT.

In regard to this clonotype: This could be a read error, since a much larger clone is one nucleotide away. The rearrangement uses TRBV28 and TRBJ2-7; D not resolved. The germline V and J ends were trimmed by 4 bases and 7 bases, with 11 bases remaining between them. The germline gives CDR1 MDHEN, CDR2 SYDVKM. The CDR3 length is 12 residues. The DNA for the CDR3 is TGTGCCAGCAGTTCGAGAGTGAGAGAGCAGTACTTC. This gives the protein CASSSRVREQYF.

This clonotype was detected once. This chain uses TRBV19 with TRBJ1-6; D gene uncertain. The CDR3 spans 13 residues. Trimming shortened V by 6 bases and J by 9 bases, and 12 bases separated the two germline ends. Per germline, CDR1 LNHDA and CDR2 SQIVND (reference sequence). This CDR3 reads CASSTERSSPLHF. In DNA, the CDR3 is TGTGCCAGTAGCACGGAAAGGAGTTCACCCCTCCACTTT. Full variable domain (rest looked up from reference TRBV19 and TRBJ1-6): DGGITQSPKYLFRKEGQNVTLSCEQNLNHDAMYWYRQDPGQGLRLIYYSQIVNDFQKGDIAEGYSVSREKKESFPLTVTSAQKNPTAFYLCASSTERSSPLHFGNGTRLTVT.

In the case of this clonotype: Because the CDR3 is missing its conserved closing phenylalanine or tryptophan, this is likely a read error. It is unclear where the CDR3 begins or ends on the DNA, so no DNA is shown, and the CDR3 is as TCRdb lists it. The chain's CDR3 is CATSDLFGTGNTDTQYL. The chain recombines TRBV24-1 with TRBJ2-3; the listed D gene, TRBD1, was not tested against the DNA. The CDR3 region is 17 residues in length, termini included. CDR1 and CDR2 (germline): KGHDR, SFDVKD.

Regarding this clonotype: The junction differs from germline at one of its ends, possibly a read error. The chain joins TRBV20-1 to TRBJ2-7; no clear D gene. Germline CDR1 is DFQATT and CDR2 is SNEGSKA (reference sequence). The CDR3 is 15 residues long. The CDR3 DNA reads as TGCGGTGCTGGAGATCGGGCGAGAATCACCTACGAGCAGTACTTC. Protein sequence: CGAGDRARITYEQYF.

The chain combines TRBV6-4 with TRBJ2-1; 10 bases are shared with TRBD2. Germline V CDR1 and CDR2: MRHNA, SNTAGT. CDR3 size: 15 residues. V dropped 3 bases and J dropped 7; count of bases not matched to a gene: 6. The CDR3: CASSEKAGGPNEQFF. CDR3 DNA sequence: TGTGCCAGCAGTGAGAAAGCGGGGGGGCCGAATGAGCAGTTCTTC.

This clonotype showed up many times. This chain uses TRBV11-2 with TRBJ1-6; D gene ambiguous. Germline V CDR1 and CDR2: SGHAT, FQNNGV. The CDR3 sequence is 13 residues long. The V and J ends lost 1 base and 9 bases respectively, with 7 bases between them. The chain's CDR3 is CASSLGRGSPLHF. The DNA for the CDR3 is TGTGCCAGCAGCTTAGGGCGGGGTTCACCCCTCCACTTT.

This clonotype was seen many times. CDR3 in amino acids: CASSKQTRTTDTQYF. Here the CDR3 DNA reads TGTGCCAGCAGTAAACAGACTAGAACCACAGATACGCAGTATTTT. The chain uses TRBV2 and TRBJ2-3, with D tentatively TRBD2 (6 bases). Germline CDR1 reads SNHLY; CDR2 reads FYNNEI. This CDR3 has 15 residues. V was pared by 5 bases and J by 2 bases, with 14 bases between.

The rearrangement links TRBV29-1 to TRBJ2-5; a possible D gene is TRBD2 (5 bases). Trimming stripped 4 bases from V and 5 bases from J, with 8 bases between. Germline CDR1 and CDR2: SQVTM and ANQGSEA. The CDR3 is 11 amino acids. CDR3 residues: CSVGERETQYF. CDR3 nucleotides: TGCAGCGTTGGGGAGAGGGAGACCCAGTACTTC. The full variable domain, completed using reference TRBV29-1 and TRBJ2-5, is SAVISQKPSRDICQRGTSLTIQCQVDSQVTMMFWYRQQPGQSLTLIATANQGSEATYESGFVIDKFPISRPNLTFSTLTVSNMSPEDSSIYLCSVGERETQYFGPGTRLLVL.

V is TRBV29-1 and J is TRBJ1-1; the match to TRBD1 covers 7 bases. The trim removed 6 bases at V and 4 bases at J, leaving 8 bases unmatched. Germline V gene lookup returns CDR1 SQVTM and CDR2 ANQGSEA. The CDR3 has 13 amino acids. Written as DNA, the CDR3 is TGCAGCGTAGAAACAGGGGTTGCCACTGAAGCTTTCTTT. This gives the protein CSVETGVATEAFF. Full variable domain (rest looked up from reference TRBV29-1 and TRBJ1-1): SAVISQKPSRDICQRGTSLTIQCQVDSQVTMMFWYRQQPGQSLTLIATANQGSEATYESGFVIDKFPISRPNLTFSTLTVSNMSPEDSSIYLCSVETGVATEAFFGQGTRLTVV.

This clonotype has a single count. This sequence joins TRBV9 and TRBJ2-1; 13 bases match TRBD2. The V and J ends lost 0 bases and 9 bases, in that order; junction bases with no gene match: 6. CDR1 and CDR2 from the germline V gene are SGDLS and YYNGEE. CDR3 size: 16 residues. The CDR3 region is CASSVGGTSGNREQFF. Here the CDR3 DNA reads TGTGCCAGCAGCGTAGGGGGGACTAGCGGGAATCGTGAGCAGTTCTTC.

This clonotype has ten or more counts. The V and J genes are TRBV5-1 and TRBJ1-6; D unresolved. The length of the CDR3 is 16 residues. Trimming removed 4 bases from V and 3 bases from J, with 14 bases in between. CDR1 is SGHRS and CDR2 is YFSETQ in the germline V gene. CDR3 nucleotide sequence: TGCGCCAGCAGCCTCCAGACGGCCGGCTATAATTCACCCCTCCACTTT. It encodes CASSLQTAGYNSPLHF.

In this sample, this clonotype turned up a few times. The chain employs TRBV10-3 and TRBJ1-4, with D possibly matching TRBD1 (6 bases). There are 12 residues in the CDR3. Looked up from germline, CDR1 is ENHRY and CDR2 is SYGVKD. The ends were cut back, 10 bases at V and 0 bases at J, with 6 bases in the middle. The CDR3 here is CARTATNEKLFF. CDR3 sequence (DNA): TGTGCCAGGACAGCAACTAATGAAAAACTGTTTTTT.